The 27 T cell receptor beta chains below all came from one sample that was sequenced in a study of blood T cell repertoires in COVID-19. Sequencing was performed with immunoSEQ multiplex PCR; in TCRdb, only in-frame clones are kept and a portion is missing. In the table there are over 450,000 clones, 89% of which are singletons. The specimen was peripheral blood. Source of these receptors: a man between 18 and 35 years old with COVID-19, enrolled during active disease.

The CDR3 is CASSFQANEKLFF. CDR3 nucleotide sequence: TGTGCCAGCAGCTTCCAGGCTAATGAAAAACTGTTTTTT. V usage is TRBV5-6 and J usage is TRBJ1-4; no reliable D call. Germline assignment: CDR1 SGHDT and CDR2 YYEEEE. CDR3 size: 13 residues. Trimming shortened V by 2 bases and J by 3 bases, and 5 bases separated the two germline ends. The variable domain in full, with the rest retrieved from reference TRBV5-6 and TRBJ1-4, is DAGVTQSPTHLIKTRGQQVTLRCSPKSGHDTVSWYQQALGQGPQFIFQYYEEEERQRGNFPDRFSGHQFPNYSSELNVNALLLGDSALYLCASSFQANEKLFFGSGTQLSVL.

V is TRBV2 and J is TRBJ2-7; possible D gene TRBD1, 6 bases. V gave up 6 bases and J gave up 7 bases, with 13 bases separating them. Germline V gives CDR1 SNHLY, CDR2 FYNNEI. CDR3 length equals 12 residues. The DNA for the CDR3 is TGTGCCAGCAGAAAACCAGACAGGGAGCAGTACTTC. It is translated as CASRKPDREQYF.

This sequence joins TRBV7-2 and TRBJ2-3; D is unresolved. V was trimmed by 5 bases and J by 4 bases, leaving 7 bases between them. The V gene's germline CDR1 is SGHTA and CDR2 FQGNSA. The CDR3 covers 12 residues. In nucleotides, the CDR3 is TGTGCCAGCAGCCCGGTCCCAGATACGCAGTATTTT. Translating it yields CASSPVPDTQYF.

This clone has a handful of counts. This chain connects TRBV4-1 to TRBJ1-5; weak D call: TRBD1 (6 bases). The CDR3 is 18 amino acids. Trimming pared 1 base from V and 1 base from J, leaving 17 bases between. Germline-derived CDR1 and CDR2 are MGHRA and YSYEKL. CDR3 bases: TGCGCCAGCAGCCAAGTTGGGCGCAGGGGTCGAAGCAATCAGCCCCAGCATTTT. Translation gives CASSQVGRRGRSNQPQHF.

This chain joins TRBV5-1 and TRBJ2-2; 7 positions match TRBD1. V was pared by 4 bases and J by 3 bases, with 6 bases of the junction left unmatched. The length of the CDR3 is 15 residues. Germline-derived CDR1 and CDR2 are SGHRS and YFSETQ. This CDR3 reads CASSQDRTYTGELFF. Here the CDR3 DNA reads TGCGCCAGCAGCCAGGACAGGACTTACACCGGGGAGCTGTTTTTT.

V gene TRBV7-2 combines with J gene TRBJ2-3, with D tentatively TRBD2 (5 bases). Germline-derived CDR1 and CDR2 are SGHTA and FQGNSA. Trimming removed 1 base from V and 2 bases from J, with 7 bases in between. The CDR3 runs to 14 residues. CDR3 amino acids: CASSLGTHTDTQYF. The CDR3 region has the DNA TGTGCCAGCAGCTTAGGGACTCACACAGATACGCAGTATTTT.

This sequence joins TRBV2 and TRBJ1-2; TRBD1 aligns across 11 bases. This CDR3 comprises 15 residues. Trimming cost V 6 bases and J 4 bases; bases outside gene matches: 7. Germline V lookup: CDR1 SNHLY, CDR2 FYNNEI. In DNA, the CDR3 is TGTGCCAGCAGGGAGGACAGGGGGCGCGTCTATGGCTACACCTTC. It translates to CASREDRGRVYGYTF.

This clone was observed a handful of times. V is TRBV5-1 and J is TRBJ2-4; 8 bases align to TRBD2. The CDR3 has 17 amino acids. J was trimmed by 0 bases and V by 5 bases; bases with no gene match: 10. Germline loops: CDR1 SGHRS, CDR2 YFSETQ. Written as DNA, the CDR3 is TGCGCCAGCAGACCCGGACTAGCTCCCCTAGCCAAAAACATTCAGTACTTC. This translates into CASRPGLAPLAKNIQYF.

This sequence joins TRBV3-1 (or the pseudogene TRBV3-2) and TRBJ2-6; 8 bases fit TRBD1. Germline CDR1 reads LGHDT; CDR2 reads YNNKEL (reference sequence). There are 18 residues in the CDR3. Losses at the gene ends were 4 bases for V and 3 bases for J; bases not matched to a gene: 11. CDR3 nucleotide sequence: TGTGCCAGCAGCCCAAATCCGACAGGGACAGGTGGGGCCAACGTCCTGACTTTC. Translated: CASSPNPTGTGGANVLTF.

This sequence joins TRBV6-5 and TRBJ2-2; weak D call: TRBD2 (7 bases). The V gene's germline CDR1 is MNHEY and CDR2 SVGAGI. CDR3 length: 15 residues. The V gene lost 7 bases and the J gene lost 3 bases, with 15 bases spanning the gap. The CDR3 DNA sequence: TGTGCCAGCACCCGGGGGGACACTGACACCGGGGAGCTGTTTTTT. This encodes CASTRGDTDTGELFF.

The rearrangement joins TRBV18 to TRBJ2-1, with TRBD2 matching 9 bases. The CDR3 consists of 12 residues. The germline gives CDR1 KGHSH, CDR2 LQKENI. The ends lost 11 bases at V and 8 bases at J; junction bases unmatched: 7. This CDR3 is CAGSGSVDEQFF. In nucleotides, the CDR3 is TGTGCCGGTAGCGGGAGTGTTGATGAGCAGTTCTTC.

The chain is built from TRBV24-1 and TRBJ2-3; no reliable D call. Germline CDR1 and CDR2: KGHDR and SFDVKD. This CDR3 region has 16 residues. Trimming removed 3 bases from V and 0 bases from J, with 12 bases in between. The CDR3 DNA sequence: TGTGCCACCAGTGATAATGGTCAGACTAGCACAGATACGCAGTATTTT. Translation: CATSDNGQTSTDTQYF.

This clone was picked up a small number of times. V gene TRBV3-1 (or the pseudogene TRBV3-2) combines with J gene TRBJ1-1, with 7 bases lining up with TRBD1. V was clipped by 2 bases and J by 0 bases; unmatched bases: 6. CDR1 is LGHDT, CDR2 YNNKEL, per germline (reference sequence). The CDR3 is 16 residues long. The CDR3 DNA reads TGTGCCAGCAGCCAAATTTGGACAGGTTTGAACACTGAAGCTTTCTTT. It yields the protein CASSQIWTGLNTEAFF.

The chain links TRBV6-5 to TRBJ1-6; 12 bases agree with TRBD1. After removal of 5 bases from V and 10 bases from J, the junction contained 3 bases not matched to a gene. Germline CDR1 MNHEY, CDR2 SVGAGI. The length of the CDR3 is 14 residues. Written as DNA, the CDR3 is TGTGCCAGCAGTAAGGGACAGGGGGCATCACCCCTCCACTTT. Protein product: CASSKGQGASPLHF.

The chain is built from TRBV11-3 and TRBJ2-5; TRBD1 aligns across 7 bases. Germline trimming cut 3 bases from V and 5 bases from J; bases unmatched to any gene: 6. The CDR3 consists of 14 residues. Germline V gene data show CDR1 as SGHNT and CDR2 as YENEEA. The CDR3 sequence: CASSFAQGRETQYF. In DNA form, the CDR3 reads TGTGCCAGCAGCTTCGCACAGGGGCGTGAGACCCAGTACTTC.

The V gene is TRBV5-6, the J gene TRBJ2-5; D gene unclear. There are 12 residues in the CDR3. With 2 bases removed from V and 3 bases from J, the gap between germline ends came to 5 bases. Germline V gives CDR1 SGHDT, CDR2 YYEEEE. The CDR3 sequence is CASSFSEETQYF. For the CDR3, the DNA is TGTGCCAGCAGCTTTTCTGAAGAGACCCAGTACTTC. The full variable domain, rest sourced from reference TRBV5-6 and TRBJ2-5, is DAGVTQSPTHLIKTRGQQVTLRCSPKSGHDTVSWYQQALGQGPQFIFQYYEEEERQRGNFPDRFSGHQFPNYSSELNVNALLLGDSALYLCASSFSEETQYFGPGTRLLVL.

Comments on this clone: Mismatch with germline at one junction end may stem from a read error. This chain links TRBV6-5 with TRBJ1-4; tentative D call: TRBD1 (5 bases). The CDR3 sequence is 14 residues long. CDR1 and CDR2 (germline): MNHEY, SVGAGI. The CDR3 here is CASVPPGTNEKLFF. The DNA for the CDR3 is TGTGCCAGCGTGCCTCCGGGGACTAACGAAAAACTGTTTTTT.

The V gene is TRBV7-8, the J gene TRBJ2-7; 10 bases match TRBD1. This CDR3 spans 14 amino acids. The germline V gene has CDR1 SGHVS and CDR2 FQNEAQ. The trim removed 4 bases at V and 6 bases at J, leaving 6 bases unmatched. In DNA form, the CDR3 reads TGTGCCAGCAGCTCCGGGACAGGGGTTCTCGAGCAGTACTTC. Protein product: CASSSGTGVLEQYF.

The V and J genes are TRBV11-3 and TRBJ2-7; possibly TRBD2 for D (7 bases). Germline values: CDR1 SGHNT, CDR2 YENEEA. V lost 8 bases and J lost 2, with 10 bases in between. CDR3 length equals 12 residues. The CDR3 DNA follows: TGTGCCAGCGGGAGGGACACCTACGAGCAGTACTTC. Amino acids: CASGRDTYEQYF.

In regard to this clone: Other DNA sequences from this sample encode an identical CDR3 as well. The chain couples TRBV4-1 to TRBJ2-7, with 8 nucleotides matching TRBD2. Germline loops: CDR1 MGHRA, CDR2 YSYEKL. This CDR3 has 15 amino acids. J gave up 2 bases and V 3 bases, and 6 bases lay outside the gene matches. As DNA, the CDR3 is TGCGCCAGCAGCCAGGGTCGGGGGGGCACCTACGAGCAGTACTTC. Translating gives CASSQGRGGTYEQYF.

The V call is TRBV5-1, the J call TRBJ2-7, with 9 positions matching TRBD1. Germline loops: CDR1 SGHRS, CDR2 YFSETQ. This CDR3 is 14 amino acids long. V lost 9 bases and J lost 5; bases outside the gene matches: 12. The CDR3 protein is CATASGTGMNEQYF. The CDR3 nucleotides are TGCGCCACGGCATCGGGGACAGGGATGAACGAGCAGTACTTC.

CDR3 sequence (DNA): TGTGCCACCAGCAGAGATCAGATTGGTGGCCCTTTTTATAATTCACCCCTCCACTTT. Translating it yields CATSRDQIGGPFYNSPLHF. This chain uses TRBV15 with TRBJ1-6; D remains unclear. The CDR3 extends over 19 amino acids. V dropped 0 bases and J dropped 4 bases, with 19 bases sitting between them. Looked up from germline, CDR1 is LNHNV and CDR2 is YYDKDF (reference sequence).

The chain couples TRBV5-6 to TRBJ1-1, with TRBD1 matching 9 bases. Germline trimming cut 4 bases from V and 5 bases from J; bases unmatched to any gene: 12. CDR1 and CDR2 from the germline V gene are SGHDT and YYEEEE. The CDR3 has 16 residues. The CDR3 sequence is CASSLVKQGAKTEAFF. DNA for the CDR3: TGTGCCAGCAGCCTAGTAAAACAGGGGGCTAAGACTGAAGCTTTCTTT.

The chain has TRBV5-4 and TRBJ2-2, with 12 bases identical to TRBD2. Germline-derived CDR1 and CDR2 are SGHNT and YYREEE (reference sequence). The J segment lost 7 bases and the V segment lost 0 bases, leaving 4 bases of the junction unmatched. The CDR3 has 16 residues. Here the CDR3 reads CASSLGTSGIFGELFF. CDR3 bases: TGTGCCAGCAGCTTGGGGACTAGCGGGATTTTCGGGGAGCTGTTTTTT. Full variable domain (remainder filled in from reference TRBV5-4 and TRBJ2-2): ETGVTQSPTHLIKTRGQQVTLRCSSQSGHNTVSWYQQALGQGPQFIFQYYREEENGRGNFPPRFSGLQFPNYSSELNVNALELDDSALYLCASSLGTSGIFGELFFGEGSRLTVL.

The chain's CDR3 is CASRTTSGTGSEQYF. DNA of the CDR3: TGTGCCAGCAGGACCACCTCCGGGACAGGGTCCGAGCAGTACTTC. The chain employs TRBV6-5 and TRBJ2-7, with 9 bases matching TRBD1. V trimming: 6 bases; J trimming: 6 bases; junction bases outside the gene matches: 12. The CDR3 loop spans 15 amino acids. CDR1 and CDR2 (germline): MNHEY, SVGAGI.

J is TRBJ1-4 and V is TRBV4-1, with TRBD1 matching 7 bases. The CDR3 has 17 residues. V dropped 4 bases and J dropped 4; count of bases not matched to a gene: 12. Looked up from germline, CDR1 is MGHRA and CDR2 is YSYEKL. DNA for the CDR3: TGCGCCAGCAGCCTAACCCGAGGGGCAGGGGGTAATGAAAAACTGTTTTTT. Translating gives CASSLTRGAGGNEKLFF.

The V call is TRBV5-4, the J call TRBJ2-7; 8 positions match TRBD1. CDR1 and CDR2 (germline): SGHNT, YYREEE (reference sequence). V shed 4 bases and J 5 bases; nucleotides not matched to a gene: 8. The CDR3 contains 14 residues. CDR3: CASSLVTGGNEQYF. The CDR3 DNA follows: TGTGCCAGCAGCCTCGTCACAGGGGGAAACGAGCAGTACTTC.